This T cell receptor (beta chain) was documented in a study of vaccination effects on CD4 cells after COVID-19. Study-wide results and caveats: Healthy vaccinees' vaccine-induced clones included only 1 of 255 that recognized common cold coronaviruses. The study, lacking early post-infection timepoints, had few convalescent patients.

Antigen-specific CD4+ T cells were first expanded with viral peptide pools by the ViraFEST assay and only then sequenced. CD4+ T cells were isolated after around 10 days of culture. All vaccine recipients tested negative for nucleocapsid antibodies and had never contracted SARS-CoV-2 infection. V gave up 1 base and J gave up 2 bases, with 15 bases separating them. From germline, CDR1 is SEHNR and CDR2 FQNEAQ (reference sequence). The CDR3 totals 16 residues. The method was immunoSEQ multiplex PCR; TCRdb's version includes in-frame clones alone and lacks a portion of them. Here the sample spans under 70,000 clones, about 80% being singletons. Comments on this clone: What it binds is unknown.

This sequence joins TRBV7-9 and TRBJ2-7; D is undetermined. The input for sequencing was CD4+ T cells from PBMCs cultured with HCoV-OC43 spike peptides, taken before COVID-19 vaccination. Subset of the sample: HCoV-OC43 spike overlapping peptide pool stimulation. The receptor was isolated from a human donor who received a COVID-19 vaccine. The CDR3 here is CASSLERSALPYEQYV. The CDR3 coding sequence is TGTGCCAGCAGCTTAGAGCGCTCAGCCCTTCCCTACGAGCAGTACGTC.